The clone carrying this T cell receptor beta chain was detected many times. The antigen remains unidentified. The study excluded patients with uncontrolled infection, other autoimmune disease, pregnancy or lactation. The authors obtained PBMCs from roughly 10 ml of fresh peripheral blood. Germline loops: CDR1 KGHDR, CDR2 SFDVKD. V lost 4 bases to trimming and J lost 5 bases, with 13 bases between them. The CDR3 is made up of 15 amino acids. This sample is drawn from a study of T cells in Graves' hyperthyroidism and ophthalmopathy. Study-wide results and caveats: Most clonotypes expanded in the thyroid (above 0.001) were also present in blood. Median prediction lead before ophthalmopathy onset was 6.5 to 7 months with the model.

RNA transcripts provided the source from which TCR beta CDR3 regions were amplified. Using the HTBI primer set, a first-round RT-PCR was run on the TCR CDR3. Each CDR3 protein gets one entry after TCRdb re-called the multiplex PCR reads with MiXCR. The sample yields about 290,000 distinct CDR3 sequences, 13% seen once. The V and J genes are TRBV24-1 and TRBJ2-2; tentatively, D is TRBD1 (6 bases). The receptor's source is a woman aged 25 to 39 with Graves' hyperthyroidism that later progressed to Graves' ophthalmopathy. Sequenced: blood. CDR3 loop: CATSEIRGGTGELFF. The CDR3 DNA sequence: TGTGCCACCAGTGAAATCCGAGGGGGTACCGGGGAGCTGTTTTTT.